The 8 T cell receptor beta chains below were found in one sample sequenced in a study of shared clonotypes between healthy human individuals. Generated by immunoSEQ multiplex PCR, the TCRdb table keeps only in-frame clones and is missing some. The table lists some 2,500,000 clones, approximately 90% of them singletons, with approximately 0.41% in the top ten. Sequencing used naive CD4+ T cells from PBMCs. The subset is: CD45RA+ positively selected. These receptors were obtained from a man between 18 and 35 years old in good health. Some clones in this sample may be carry-over from other donors' samples.

This chain joins TRBV7-9 and TRBJ2-1, with 12 bases fitting TRBD2. The V and J ends lost 0 bases and 0 bases, in that order; junction bases with no gene match: 6. This CDR3 has 19 amino acids. Germline loops: CDR1 SEHNR, CDR2 FQNEAQ (reference sequence). The CDR3: CASSLAPGLAGISYNEQFF. CDR3 nucleotide sequence: TGTGCCAGCAGCTTAGCCCCCGGACTAGCGGGGATCTCCTACAATGAGCAGTTCTTC. Drawing the rest from reference TRBV7-9 and TRBJ2-1, the complete variable domain is DTGVSQNPRHKITKRGQNVTFRCDPISEHNRLYWYRQTLGQGPEFLTYFQNEAQLEKSRLLSDRFSAERPKGSFSTLEIQRTEQGDSAMYLCASSLAPGLAGISYNEQFFGPGTRLTVL.

With respect to this clone: Other nucleotide sequences from this sample produce the same CDR3. This chain connects TRBV19 to TRBJ1-3; D uncertain. Germline-derived CDR1 and CDR2 are LNHDA and SQIVND (reference sequence). This CDR3 contains 13 residues. Trimming pared 4 bases from V and 2 bases from J, leaving 6 bases between. The CDR3 DNA sequence: TGTGCCAGTAGTAGGGGAACTGGAAACACCATATATTTT. Its protein is CASSRGTGNTIYF.

The V and J genes are TRBV5-4 and TRBJ2-4, with a weak D call TRBD1 (8 bases). Deletions cut 3 bases from V and 7 bases from J, with 14 bases between. The CDR3 length is 14 residues. Germline values: CDR1 SGHNT, CDR2 YYREEE (reference sequence). As DNA, the CDR3 is TGTGCCAGCAGCTCGAAACAGGGGGGGAACATTCAGTACTTC. This sequence encodes CASSSKQGGNIQYF.

This chain connects TRBV7-8 to TRBJ2-3; D remains unclear. The V gene's germline CDR1 is SGHVS and CDR2 FQNEAQ. The V gene lost 0 bases and the J gene lost 2 bases, with 12 bases spanning the gap. There are 16 residues in the CDR3. The CDR3, as DNA: TGTGCCAGCAGCTTAGCGACCACATCCACCACAGATACGCAGTATTTT. Residues: CASSLATTSTTDTQYF. Using reference TRBV7-8 and TRBJ2-3 for the parts outside the CDR3, the full variable domain is GAGVSQSPRYKVAKRGQDVALRCDPISGHVSLFWYQQALGQGPEFLTYFQNEAQLDKSGLPSDRFFAERPEGSVSTLKIQRTQQEDSAVYLCASSLATTSTTDTQYFGPGTRLTVL.

The chain joins TRBV7-3 to TRBJ2-5; either TRBD1 or TRBD2 may supply D (5 bases each). The CDR3 has 16 residues. Germline lookup yields CDR1 SGHTA and CDR2 FQGTGA. Trimming cost V 5 bases and J 9 bases, with 25 bases left between them. CDR3 amino acids: CASSPDPGPPSLPQYF. CDR3 DNA sequence: TGTGCCAGCAGCCCAGATCCGGGACCCCCCAGCTTACCCCAGTACTTC.

The chain joins TRBV5-1 to TRBJ1-3; 7 positions agree with TRBD1. With 3 bases clipped from V and 0 bases from J, the junction kept 0 bases outside the gene matches. Germline CDR1 SGHRS, CDR2 YFSETQ. This CDR3 contains 14 residues. The chain's CDR3 is CASSWDSSGNTIYF. The CDR3 DNA follows: TGCGCCAGCAGCTGGGACAGCTCTGGAAACACCATATATTTT.

The rearrangement joins TRBV19 to TRBJ1-1, with D perhaps TRBD1 (5 bases). The CDR3 is 13 amino acids. Germline-derived CDR1 and CDR2 are LNHDA and SQIVND (reference sequence). V shed 3 bases and J shed 3 bases, with 8 bases lying between them. CDR3 in amino acids: CASSIDRYTEAFF. The CDR3, as DNA: TGTGCCAGTAGTATCGACAGATACACTGAAGCTTTCTTT.

The chain joins TRBV7-2 to TRBJ2-5, with D perhaps being TRBD1 or TRBD2 (5 bases each). Germline assignment: CDR1 SGHTA and CDR2 FQGNSA. Trimming removed 5 bases from V and 5 bases from J, with 12 bases in between. The CDR3 consists of 13 residues. CDR3 amino acids: CASSPTWGETQYF. For the CDR3, the DNA is TGTGCCAGCAGCCCTACCTGGGGGGAGACCCAGTACTTC.